This record covers a single T cell receptor beta chain. The antigen remains undetermined. This specimen belongs to a study of cytomegalovirus exposure and HLA in healthy donors. Study observations and caveats: Beyond CMV serostatus, there was no information to go on about immune exposure. HLA allele associations emerged for under 20,000 TCR beta sequences in a later analysis, at 0.05 false discovery rate.

The PCR made use of 60 Vbeta and 13 Jbeta primers. The repertoire was sequenced with immunoSEQ multiplex PCR; TCRdb's copy has only in-frame clones and lacks some. Of 110,000 or so clones in the sample, 73% were seen once. The CDR3 is 16 amino acids. J was trimmed by 9 bases and V by 10 bases; bases with no gene match: 21. Germline values: CDR1 WNHNN, CDR2 SYGVQD (reference sequence). This chain joins TRBV10-1 and TRBJ2-4; 7 bases align to TRBD1. The sample taken for sequencing was PBMCs. This clonotype was sampled from a man aged 40-50 years in good health and CMV-seronegative. In nucleotides, the CDR3 is TGCGCCACCCGTTACCGACAGGGATCAGCGGAGGTCATTCAGTACTTC. This translates into CATRYRQGSAEVIQYF.